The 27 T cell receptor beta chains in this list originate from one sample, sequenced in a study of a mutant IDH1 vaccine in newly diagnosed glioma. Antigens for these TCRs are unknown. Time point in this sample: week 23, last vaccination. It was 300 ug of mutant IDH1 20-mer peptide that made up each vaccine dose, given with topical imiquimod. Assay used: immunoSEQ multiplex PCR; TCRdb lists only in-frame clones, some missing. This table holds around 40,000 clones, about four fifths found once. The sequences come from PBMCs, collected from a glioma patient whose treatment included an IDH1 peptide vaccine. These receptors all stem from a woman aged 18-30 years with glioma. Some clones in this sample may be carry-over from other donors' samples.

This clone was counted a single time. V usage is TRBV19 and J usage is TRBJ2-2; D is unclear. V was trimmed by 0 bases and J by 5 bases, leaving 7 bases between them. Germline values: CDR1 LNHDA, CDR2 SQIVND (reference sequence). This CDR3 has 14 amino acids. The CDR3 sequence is CASSIEPRTGELFF. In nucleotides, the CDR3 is TGTGCCAGTAGTATAGAACCGCGGACCGGGGAGCTGTTTTTT.

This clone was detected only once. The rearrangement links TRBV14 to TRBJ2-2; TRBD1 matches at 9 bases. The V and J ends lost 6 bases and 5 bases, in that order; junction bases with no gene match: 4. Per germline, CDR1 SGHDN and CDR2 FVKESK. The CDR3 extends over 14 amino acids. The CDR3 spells CASRGQGITGELFF. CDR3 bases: TGTGCCAGCAGGGGACAGGGAATAACCGGGGAGCTGTTTTTT.

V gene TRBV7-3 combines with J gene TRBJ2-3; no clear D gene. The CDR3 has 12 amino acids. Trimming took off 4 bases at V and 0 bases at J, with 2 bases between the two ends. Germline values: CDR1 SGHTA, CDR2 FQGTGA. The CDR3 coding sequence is TGTGCCAGCAGCTCGAGCACAGATACGCAGTATTTT. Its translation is CASSSSTDTQYF.

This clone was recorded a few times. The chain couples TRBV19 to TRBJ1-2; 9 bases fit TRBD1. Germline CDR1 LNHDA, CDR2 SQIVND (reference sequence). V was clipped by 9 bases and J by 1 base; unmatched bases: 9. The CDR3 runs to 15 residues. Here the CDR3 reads CASNQQGAYNYGYTF. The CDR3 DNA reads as TGTGCCAGCAATCAACAGGGGGCGTATAACTATGGCTACACCTTC.

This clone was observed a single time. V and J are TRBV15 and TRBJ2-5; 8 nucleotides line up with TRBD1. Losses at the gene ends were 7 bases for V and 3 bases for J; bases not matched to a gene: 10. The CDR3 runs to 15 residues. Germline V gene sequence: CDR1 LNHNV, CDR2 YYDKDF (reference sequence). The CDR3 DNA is TGTGCCACCACGCCACTCGGACAGGGCGAAGAGACCCAGTACTTC. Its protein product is CATTPLGQGEETQYF. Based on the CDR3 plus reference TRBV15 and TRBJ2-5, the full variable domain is DAMVIQNPRYQVTQFGKPVTLSCSQTLNHNVMYWYQQKSSQAPKLLFHYYDKDFNNEADTPDNFQSRRPNTSFCFLDIRSPGLGDTAMYLCATTPLGQGEETQYFGPGTRLLVL.

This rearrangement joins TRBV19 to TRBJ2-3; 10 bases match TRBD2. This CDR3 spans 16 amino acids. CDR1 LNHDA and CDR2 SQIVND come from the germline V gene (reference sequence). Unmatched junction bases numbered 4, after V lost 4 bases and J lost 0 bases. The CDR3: CASSTRTSGSTDTQYF. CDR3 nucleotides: TGTGCCAGTAGTACCCGGACTAGCGGTAGCACAGATACGCAGTATTTT.

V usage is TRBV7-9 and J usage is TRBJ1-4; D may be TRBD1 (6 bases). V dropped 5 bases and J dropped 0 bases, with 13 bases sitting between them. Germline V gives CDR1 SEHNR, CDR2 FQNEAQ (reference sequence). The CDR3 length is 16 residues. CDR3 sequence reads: CASSMPRGSTNEKLFF. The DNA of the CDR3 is TGTGCCAGCAGCATGCCCAGGGGATCAACTAATGAAAAACTGTTTTTT.

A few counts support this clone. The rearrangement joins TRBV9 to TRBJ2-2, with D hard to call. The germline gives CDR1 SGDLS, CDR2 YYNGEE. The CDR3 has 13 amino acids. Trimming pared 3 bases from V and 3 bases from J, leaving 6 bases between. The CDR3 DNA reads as TGTGCCAGCAGCGAGTGGGACACCGGGGAGCTGTTTTTT. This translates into CASSEWDTGELFF.

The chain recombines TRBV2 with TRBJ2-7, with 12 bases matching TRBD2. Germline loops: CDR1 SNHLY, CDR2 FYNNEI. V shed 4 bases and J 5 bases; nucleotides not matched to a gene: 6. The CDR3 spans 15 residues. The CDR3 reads CASSGTSGRPHEQYF. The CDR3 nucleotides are TGTGCCAGCAGTGGAACTAGCGGGAGGCCCCACGAGCAGTACTTC.

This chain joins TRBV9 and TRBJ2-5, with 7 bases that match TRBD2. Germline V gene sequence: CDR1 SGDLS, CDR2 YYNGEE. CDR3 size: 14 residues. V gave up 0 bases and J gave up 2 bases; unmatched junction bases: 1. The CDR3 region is CASSVGGGQETQYF. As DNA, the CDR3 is TGTGCCAGCAGCGTAGGGGGAGGGCAAGAGACCCAGTACTTC.

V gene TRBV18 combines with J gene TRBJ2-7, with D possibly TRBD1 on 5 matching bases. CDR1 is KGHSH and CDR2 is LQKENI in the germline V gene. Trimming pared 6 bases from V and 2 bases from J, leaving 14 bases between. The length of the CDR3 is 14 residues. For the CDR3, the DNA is TGTGCCAGCTCCAAAGCCAGGGCCACCTACGAGCAGTACTTC. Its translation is CASSKARATYEQYF.

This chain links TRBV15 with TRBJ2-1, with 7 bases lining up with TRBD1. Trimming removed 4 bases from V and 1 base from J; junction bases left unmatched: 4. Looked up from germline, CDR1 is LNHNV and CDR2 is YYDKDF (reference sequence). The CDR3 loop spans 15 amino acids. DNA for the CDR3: TGTGCCACCAGCAAGGCCAGGGGGTCCTACAATGAGCAGTTCTTC. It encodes CATSKARGSYNEQFF.

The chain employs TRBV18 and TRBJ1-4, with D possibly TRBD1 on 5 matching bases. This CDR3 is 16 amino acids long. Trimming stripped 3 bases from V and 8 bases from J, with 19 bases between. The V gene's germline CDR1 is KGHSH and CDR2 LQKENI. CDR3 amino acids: CASSPVIGDSTEKLFF. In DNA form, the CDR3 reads TGTGCCAGCTCACCTGTAATCGGGGACTCTACGGAAAAACTGTTTTTT.

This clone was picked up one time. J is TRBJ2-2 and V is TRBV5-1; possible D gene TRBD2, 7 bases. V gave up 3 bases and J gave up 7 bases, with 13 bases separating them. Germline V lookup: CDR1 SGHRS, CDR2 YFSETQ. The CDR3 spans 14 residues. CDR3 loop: CASSSYREGGELFF. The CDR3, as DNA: TGCGCCAGCAGCTCCTACAGGGAGGGCGGGGAGCTGTTTTTT.

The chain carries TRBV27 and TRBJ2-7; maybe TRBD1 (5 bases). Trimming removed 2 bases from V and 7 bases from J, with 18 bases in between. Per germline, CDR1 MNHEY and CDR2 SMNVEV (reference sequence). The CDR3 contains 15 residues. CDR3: CASSLGIGAPSEQYF. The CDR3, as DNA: TGTGCCAGCAGTTTAGGGATAGGGGCCCCTTCTGAGCAGTACTTC.

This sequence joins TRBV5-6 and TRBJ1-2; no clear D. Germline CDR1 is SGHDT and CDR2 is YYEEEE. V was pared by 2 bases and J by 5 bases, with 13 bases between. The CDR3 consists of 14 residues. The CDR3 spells CASSLDGRGYGYTF. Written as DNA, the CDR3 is TGTGCCAGCAGCTTAGATGGCCGGGGATATGGCTACACCTTC.

The CDR3 region is CASSFLGRVGEKLFF. The CDR3 nucleotides read TGTGCCAGCAGCTTCTTAGGTCGAGTAGGTGAAAAACTGTTTTTT. V usage is TRBV11-2 and J usage is TRBJ1-4; D remains ambiguous. The germline gives CDR1 SGHAT, CDR2 FQNNGV. The CDR3 contains 15 residues. V was shortened by 3 bases and J by 7 bases, with 15 bases between the two germline ends.

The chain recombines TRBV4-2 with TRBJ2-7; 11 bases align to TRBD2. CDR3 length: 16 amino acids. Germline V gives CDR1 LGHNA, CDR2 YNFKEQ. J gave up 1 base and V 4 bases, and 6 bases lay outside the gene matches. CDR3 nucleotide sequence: TGTGCCAGCAGCCCGGGGACTAGCGGTGATTCCTACGAGCAGTACTTC. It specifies CASSPGTSGDSYEQYF.

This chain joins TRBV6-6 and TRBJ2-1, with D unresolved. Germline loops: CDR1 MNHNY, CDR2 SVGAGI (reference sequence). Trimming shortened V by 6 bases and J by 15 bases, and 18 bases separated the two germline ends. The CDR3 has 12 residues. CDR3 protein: CASSHLEKVPFF. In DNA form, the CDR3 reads TGTGCCAGCAGCCACTTAGAGAAAGTCCCGTTCTTC.

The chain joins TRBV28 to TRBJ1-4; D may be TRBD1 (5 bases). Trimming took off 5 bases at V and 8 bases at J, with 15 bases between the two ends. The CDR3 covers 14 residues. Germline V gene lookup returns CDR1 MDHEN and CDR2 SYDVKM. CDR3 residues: CASSPGPSREKLFF. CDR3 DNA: TGTGCCAGCAGTCCGGGACCAAGCCGGGAAAAACTGTTTTTT. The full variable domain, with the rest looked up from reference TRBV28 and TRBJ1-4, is DVKVTQSSRYLVKRTGEKVFLECVQDMDHENMFWYRQDPGLGLRLIYFSYDVKMKEKGDIPEGYSVSREKKERFSLILESASTNQTSMYLCASSPGPSREKLFFGSGTQLSVL.

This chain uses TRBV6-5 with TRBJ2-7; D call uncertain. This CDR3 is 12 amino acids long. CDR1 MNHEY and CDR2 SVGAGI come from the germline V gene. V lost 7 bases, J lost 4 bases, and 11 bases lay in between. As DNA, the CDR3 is TGTGCCAGCACCAACTCCCCATACGAGCAGTACTTC. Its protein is CASTNSPYEQYF.

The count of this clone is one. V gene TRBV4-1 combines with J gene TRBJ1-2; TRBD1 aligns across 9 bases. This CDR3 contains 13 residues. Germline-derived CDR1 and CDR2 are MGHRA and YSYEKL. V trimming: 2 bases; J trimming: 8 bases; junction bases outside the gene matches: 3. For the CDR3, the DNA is TGCGCCAGCAGCCAACAGACAGGGGGGGGCTACACCTTC. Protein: CASSQQTGGGYTF.

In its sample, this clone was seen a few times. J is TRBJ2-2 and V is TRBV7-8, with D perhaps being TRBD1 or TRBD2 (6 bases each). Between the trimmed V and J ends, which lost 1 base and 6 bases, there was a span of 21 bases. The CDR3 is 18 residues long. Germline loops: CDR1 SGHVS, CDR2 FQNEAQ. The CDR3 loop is CASSLGGAFQRGPGELFF. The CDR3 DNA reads TGTGCCAGCAGCTTAGGGGGGGCATTCCAACGGGGCCCCGGGGAGCTGTTTTTT.

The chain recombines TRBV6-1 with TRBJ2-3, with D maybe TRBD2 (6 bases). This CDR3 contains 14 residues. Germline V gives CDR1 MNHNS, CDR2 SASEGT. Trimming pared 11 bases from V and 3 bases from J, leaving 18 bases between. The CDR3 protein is CAFSSEGPTDTQYF. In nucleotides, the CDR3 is TGTGCCTTCTCATCGGAGGGGCCAACAGATACGCAGTATTTT.

The CDR3 sequence: CASSLRSGRPLAKNIQYF. Written as DNA, the CDR3 is TGTGCCAGCAGCTTGAGGAGCGGGAGGCCGCTAGCCAAAAACATTCAGTACTTC. This chain connects TRBV5-6 to TRBJ2-4, with 9 bases that match TRBD2. Germline V gene sequence: CDR1 SGHDT, CDR2 YYEEEE. V lost 1 base, J lost 0 bases, and 8 bases stayed unmatched. CDR3 length equals 18 residues.

The CDR3 spells CASSPVDQGGEQYF. In nucleotides, the CDR3 is TGCGCCAGCAGCCCCGTCGACCAGGGGGGCGAGCAGTACTTC. The chain carries TRBV5-1 and TRBJ2-7; the D gene is possibly TRBD1 (7 bases). This CDR3 contains 14 residues. Trimming removed 4 bases at V and 6 bases at J, with 17 bases between. Looked up from germline, CDR1 is SGHRS and CDR2 is YFSETQ.

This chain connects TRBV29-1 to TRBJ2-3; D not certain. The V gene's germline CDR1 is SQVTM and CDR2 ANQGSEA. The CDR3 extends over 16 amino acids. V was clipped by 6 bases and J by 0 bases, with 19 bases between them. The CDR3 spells CSVLRIGSPSTDTQYF. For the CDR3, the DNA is TGCAGCGTACTGAGGATTGGTTCGCCGAGCACAGATACGCAGTATTTT.